A single sample is the source of the 16 T cell receptor beta chains below, sequenced in a study of persistence of HIV-infected CD4 T cells (dated by TCRdb to the early 2020s). The label giving this sample's treatment or condition can be read as: suppressive antiretroviral therapy. A pool of overlapping HIV-1 Gag 15-mer peptides, at 0.95 to 1 ug per peptide per mL, was used to stimulate the cells. Nonresponding CD40L-negative CD69-negative CD45RO-high memory CD4+ T cells were sorted as memory populations depleted of antigen-responding cells. Antigen specificity for these receptors is unknown. The immunoSEQ hsTCRB assay version 4 in survey mode was used to sequence TCRbeta repertoires from genomic DNA. TCRdb took over this immuneACCESS table, retaining in-frame rearrangements with V and J assigned. Such tables are incomplete; in checked studies, under half of the missing clones stem from an unresolved V gene, and the remainder is unexplained. This sample is represented by about 36,000 clones; over 75% of them were singletons. The top ten hold 5% to 5.5% of the sample.

Sequencing used cultured CD4+ T cells from PBMCs, obtained from a patient who received antiretroviral therapy. The sample's cell subset or site, from its label and the paper: CD40L-CD69- CD45RO-high memory CD4 T cells not responding to Gag peptides. These receptors came from an adult with HIV. The donor label of this sample is uncertain.

The chain joins TRBV6-5 to TRBJ2-1; D gene uncertain. The CDR3 is 13 amino acids. With 0 bases removed from V and 6 bases from J, the gap between germline ends came to 6 bases. Per germline, CDR1 MNHEY and CDR2 SVGAGI. The chain's CDR3 is CASSYSTSNEQFF. As DNA, the CDR3 is TGTGCCAGCAGTTACTCGACGAGCAATGAGCAGTTCTTC.

CDR3 DNA: TGTGCCAGTAGTAAATTCTCTGGGGCCAACGTCCTGACTTTC. Translating it yields CASSKFSGANVLTF. This sequence joins TRBV19 and TRBJ2-6; D gene uncertain. Trimming took off 4 bases at V and 0 bases at J, with 4 bases between the two ends. Germline-derived CDR1 and CDR2 are LNHDA and SQIVND (reference sequence). This CDR3 is 14 amino acids long.

V is TRBV28 and J is TRBJ2-7; possibly TRBD1 or TRBD2 for D (5 bases each). Germline CDR1 and CDR2: MDHEN and SYDVKM. The V end lost 3 bases, the J end lost 3 bases, and 18 bases lay between the germline ends. The CDR3 totals 16 residues. Here the CDR3 DNA reads TGTGCCAGCAGTTTGGGGCCGAACGGGGATGGCTACGAGCAGTACTTC. Translating it yields CASSLGPNGDGYEQYF. Complete variable domain (other parts from reference TRBV28 and TRBJ2-7): DVKVTQSSRYLVKRTGEKVFLECVQDMDHENMFWYRQDPGLGLRLIYFSYDVKMKEKGDIPEGYSVSREKKERFSLILESASTNQTSMYLCASSLGPNGDGYEQYFGPGTRLTVT.

The chain is built from TRBV6-6 and TRBJ2-3; either TRBD1 or TRBD2 may supply D (6 bases each). Germline CDR1 and CDR2: MNHNY and SVGAGI (reference sequence). Trimming took 6 bases from V and 6 from J, leaving 16 bases between them. The CDR3 is 14 residues long. The CDR3 region has the DNA TGTGCCAGCAGCTCCTGGGGGGCGGGGGATACGCAGTATTTT. Its protein product is CASSSWGAGDTQYF.

The rearrangement links TRBV28 to TRBJ2-7; 11 bases match TRBD2. The CDR3 has 15 amino acids. The germline V gene encodes CDR1 MDHEN and CDR2 SYDVKM. Losses at the gene ends were 4 bases for V and 7 bases for J; bases not matched to a gene: 9. Here the CDR3 reads CASSSNSGGAREQYF. Written as DNA, the CDR3 is TGTGCCAGCAGTTCCAATAGCGGGGGGGCTCGAGAGCAGTACTTC.

This clone appeared once. V is TRBV5-1 and J is TRBJ2-3; 11 bases are a match to TRBD2. The CDR3 length is 16 residues. Germline CDR1 is SGHRS and CDR2 is YFSETQ. V shed 0 bases and J 5 bases; nucleotides not matched to a gene: 5. The CDR3 coding sequence is TGCGCCAGCAGCTTGGTTAGCGGGGGGGCCTTAGATACGCAGTATTTT. It is translated as CASSLVSGGALDTQYF.

Concerning this clone itself: The junction shows a germline mismatch at one end, possibly a read error. The chain has TRBV5-5 and TRBJ1-1, with D uncertain. CDR3 size: 11 residues. CDR1 and CDR2 from the germline V gene are SGHKS and YYEKEE (reference sequence). The CDR3 DNA is TGTGCCAGCAGCTTGGAATCAATTAGTACATTT. Its translation: CASSLESISTF.

V usage is TRBV11-1 and J usage is TRBJ2-7; 11 nucleotides line up with TRBD1. The J segment lost 3 bases and the V segment lost 1 base, leaving 5 bases of the junction unmatched. Germline loops: CDR1 SGHAT, CDR2 FQDESV (reference sequence). The CDR3 sequence is 16 residues long. The CDR3 nucleotides read TGTGCCAGCAGCTTAGTTCAGGGACAGGGGGACTACGAGCAGTACTTC. Protein: CASSLVQGQGDYEQYF.

This clone showed up just once. The genes are TRBV24-1 and TRBJ2-6, with 13 positions matching TRBD2. CDR3 length equals 19 residues. Germline loops: CDR1 KGHDR, CDR2 SFDVKD. With 4 bases clipped from V and 0 bases from J, the junction kept 5 bases outside the gene matches. The CDR3 protein is CATSDRTSGGLSGANVLTF. In DNA, the CDR3 is TGTGCCACCAGTGACCGGACTAGCGGGGGCCTCTCTGGGGCCAACGTCCTGACTTTC.

This clone showed up just once. V and J are TRBV2 and TRBJ1-5; D remains ambiguous. From germline, CDR1 is SNHLY and CDR2 FYNNEI. This CDR3 comprises 15 residues. V was trimmed by 1 base and J by 1 base, leaving 8 bases between them. The CDR3 DNA sequence: TGTGCCAGCAGTGAAGAGGGCCTAAGCAATCAGCCCCAGCATTTT. This translates into CASSEEGLSNQPQHF.

The chain carries TRBV7-6 and TRBJ2-5; TRBD1 aligns across 7 bases. This CDR3 has 15 residues. V lost 3 bases and J lost 5; bases outside the gene matches: 9. Germline CDR1 reads SGHVS; CDR2 reads FNYEAQ. The CDR3 bases are TGTGCCAGCAGCTTCTCAGGGGGTGGGTCGGAGACCCAGTACTTC. Its protein is CASSFSGGGSETQYF.

This clone was seen once. The chain carries TRBV6-5 and TRBJ2-7; no definite D call. Trimming took 4 bases from V and 4 from J, leaving 8 bases between them. The CDR3 runs 12 residues. Germline-derived CDR1 and CDR2 are MNHEY and SVGAGI. The DNA of the CDR3 is TGTGCCAGCAGTTGGCACGAATACGAGCAGTACTTC. This encodes CASSWHEYEQYF.

This clone appeared a few times. This chain connects TRBV19 to TRBJ1-2; the D gene is possibly TRBD1 (5 bases). With 6 bases removed from V and 5 bases from J, the gap between germline ends came to 13 bases. The CDR3 is made up of 13 amino acids. CDR1 and CDR2 from the germline V gene are LNHDA and SQIVND (reference sequence). For the CDR3, the DNA is TGTGCCAGTAGCGGCGGGACTCTATATGGCTACACCTTC. Protein sequence: CASSGGTLYGYTF.

The chain is built from TRBV2 and TRBJ2-1; 9 positions match TRBD1. Germline V gives CDR1 SNHLY, CDR2 FYNNEI. This CDR3 spans 16 amino acids. J was trimmed by 1 base and V by 6 bases; bases with no gene match: 7. CDR3 sequence (DNA): TGTGCCAGCAGAACCGACAGGGGGGTTTCCTACAATGAGCAGTTCTTC. It encodes CASRTDRGVSYNEQFF.

This clone is a singleton in its sample. This chain connects TRBV6-5 to TRBJ1-4; D is ambiguous. CDR1 and CDR2 (germline): MNHEY, SVGAGI. Trimming took off 6 bases at V and 7 bases at J, with 18 bases between the two ends. The CDR3 contains 15 residues. This chain's CDR3 is CASRGRDLGGEKLFF. The CDR3 region has the DNA TGTGCCAGCAGGGGGAGAGATCTGGGCGGTGAAAAACTGTTTTTT.

The chain is built from TRBV28 and TRBJ2-3; D perhaps matches TRBD1 (6 bases). V gave up 6 bases and J gave up 1 base, with 20 bases separating them. The germline CDR1 and CDR2 sequences are MDHEN and SYDVKM. The length of the CDR3 is 17 residues. CDR3 loop: CASSPPDRFRGTDTQYF. CDR3 DNA: TGTGCCAGCAGCCCCCCTGACAGGTTTAGGGGCACAGATACGCAGTATTTT.